One and the same sample provided the 25 T cell receptor beta chains below, sequenced in a study of blood T cell repertoires in COVID-19. The protocol was immunoSEQ multiplex PCR, while the TCRdb copy is restricted to in-frame clones and leaves out a portion. The data contain about 50,000 clones, about 82% of them seen just once; the ten biggest clones take up 2.1%. The specimen was peripheral blood. Receptors originate from an older woman with acute or convalescent COVID-19.

The chain joins TRBV21-1 to TRBJ1-1; the DNA was not compared with TRBD1, the D call given in the table. TRBV21-1 counts as a pseudogene. CDR3 length: 20 residues. CDR3 amino acids: CASSKDWGRAKQGVNTEAFF. The CDR3 nucleotides read TGTGCCAGCAGCAAAGACTGGGGCAGGGCAAAGCAAGGGGTGAACACTGAAGCTTTCTTT.

The chain is built from TRBV5-4 and TRBJ2-7; 12 bases fit TRBD1. In germline, CDR1 is SGHNT, CDR2 YYREEE (reference sequence). The CDR3 is made up of 14 amino acids. After removal of 4 bases from V and 2 bases from J, the junction contained 1 base not matched to a gene. The CDR3 loop reads CASSRDRGPYEQYF. CDR3 nucleotides: TGTGCCAGCAGCCGGGACAGGGGGCCCTACGAGCAGTACTTC.

This rearrangement joins TRBV3-1 (or the pseudogene TRBV3-2) to TRBJ2-1, with 9 bases identical to TRBD2. J was trimmed by 1 base and V by 0 bases; bases with no gene match: 4. This CDR3 is 17 amino acids long. In germline, CDR1 is LGHDT, CDR2 YNNKEL (reference sequence). CDR3 sequence reads: CASSQDGLAGSYNEQFF. The CDR3 bases are TGTGCCAGCAGCCAAGATGGGCTAGCGGGATCCTACAATGAGCAGTTCTTC.

The V call is TRBV5-1, the J call TRBJ1-4; the D gene is possibly TRBD1 (6 bases). V dropped 4 bases and J dropped 5 bases, with 15 bases sitting between them. Germline CDR1 is SGHRS and CDR2 is YFSETQ. The CDR3 is made up of 15 amino acids. The CDR3 coding sequence is TGCGCCAGCAGCCAATTAGGACAGCCAAATGAAAAACTGTTTTTT. This sequence encodes CASSQLGQPNEKLFF.

The sample holds a few counts of this clone. The rearrangement links TRBV5-1 to TRBJ1-4; D unclear. The germline V gene has CDR1 SGHRS and CDR2 YFSETQ. This CDR3 contains 11 residues. The V end lost 2 bases, the J end lost 8 bases, and 4 bases lay between the germline ends. CDR3 in amino acids: CASSFGEKLFF. CDR3 in DNA: TGCGCCAGCAGCTTTGGCGAAAAACTGTTTTTT.

This sequence joins TRBV6-5 and TRBJ1-4; no reliable D call. Trimming cost V 6 bases and J 7 bases, with 15 bases left between them. Germline values: CDR1 MNHEY, CDR2 SVGAGI. The CDR3 loop spans 14 amino acids. Here the CDR3 DNA reads TGTGCCAGCAGCTCTGGAGGCGTCGGTGAAAAACTGTTTTTT. Amino acid sequence: CASSSGGVGEKLFF.

The genes are TRBV5-1 and TRBJ2-3; TRBD2 agrees at 8 bases. The CDR3 consists of 16 residues. The germline CDR1 and CDR2 sequences are SGHRS and YFSETQ. V gave up 0 bases and J gave up 3 bases; unmatched junction bases: 6. The CDR3, as DNA: TGCGCCAGCAGCTTGGTTGCGGGAGGCGAAACAGATACGCAGTATTTT. Protein: CASSLVAGGETDTQYF.

V gene TRBV11-2 combines with J gene TRBJ2-3, with 8 positions matching TRBD2. The germline V gene has CDR1 SGHAT and CDR2 FQNNGV. This CDR3 spans 16 amino acids. The V segment lost 3 bases and the J segment 3 bases; nucleotides outside the gene matches: 8. CDR3 sequence reads: CASSLQSGRVTDTQYF. The CDR3 region has the DNA TGTGCCAGCAGCTTGCAAAGCGGGAGAGTGACAGATACGCAGTATTTT.

The chain couples TRBV30 to TRBJ1-2, with D hard to call. CDR1 GTSNPN and CDR2 SVGIG come from the germline V gene (reference sequence). V gave up 0 bases and J gave up 1 base, with 9 bases separating them. CDR3 length equals 14 residues. The CDR3 is CAWSVTGFNYGYTF. The CDR3 DNA is TGTGCCTGGAGTGTAACGGGATTTAACTATGGCTACACCTTC.

The rearrangement uses TRBV9 and TRBJ1-2; 9 bases map to TRBD1. CDR1 is SGDLS and CDR2 is YYNGEE in the germline V gene. The CDR3 extends over 16 amino acids. V lost 3 bases and J lost 8; bases outside the gene matches: 14. Here the CDR3 reads CASSALQGAWQEGYTF. The CDR3 DNA reads TGTGCCAGCAGCGCTTTACAGGGGGCCTGGCAGGAAGGCTACACCTTC.

The chain links TRBV6-1 to TRBJ1-6, with unresolved D. V was pared by 4 bases and J by 6 bases, with 22 bases between. The germline gives CDR1 MNHNS, CDR2 SASEGT. The CDR3 consists of 18 residues. The CDR3, as DNA: TGTGCCAGCAGTGGGAATTTGAGGACCGCCGAGGGTAATTCACCCCTCCACTTT. It encodes CASSGNLRTAEGNSPLHF.

The chain carries TRBV4-1 and TRBJ2-7; 8 bases fit TRBD2. The germline gives CDR1 MGHRA, CDR2 YSYEKL. There are 16 residues in the CDR3. The V and J ends lost 0 bases and 5 bases, in that order; junction bases with no gene match: 9. The CDR3 DNA follows: TGCGCCAGCAGCCAAGATTATCCCGGGGGGGTAAACGAGCAGTACTTC. Translating gives CASSQDYPGGVNEQYF.

V gene TRBV9 combines with J gene TRBJ2-5; 10 nucleotides match TRBD2. Germline V lookup: CDR1 SGDLS, CDR2 YYNGEE. The CDR3 is made up of 16 amino acids. V lost 3 bases to trimming and J lost 5 bases; unmatched junction nucleotides: 10. This CDR3 reads CASSANLLAGGETQYF. The CDR3 DNA follows: TGTGCCAGCAGCGCCAACCTCTTAGCGGGGGGTGAGACCCAGTACTTC.

Here the CDR3 DNA reads TGTGCCAGCAGCCACCCTTTGGACAGGAACACTGAAGCTTTCTTT. It yields the protein CASSHPLDRNTEAFF. The chain couples TRBV11-1 to TRBJ1-1; possible D gene TRBD1, 6 bases. The CDR3 has 15 amino acids. V dropped 5 bases and J dropped 1 base, with 14 bases sitting between them. Per germline, CDR1 SGHAT and CDR2 FQDESV (reference sequence).

V is TRBV6-5 and J is TRBJ1-2; 7 bases map to TRBD1. The CDR3 is 14 residues long. With 6 bases clipped from V and 7 bases from J, the junction kept 11 bases outside the gene matches. Looked up from germline, CDR1 is MNHEY and CDR2 is SVGAGI. The CDR3 nucleotides are TGTGCCAGCAGGCTTCAGGGGGACCACCGTGGCTACACCTTC. Translated, it gives CASRLQGDHRGYTF.

Of note for this clone: The same CDR3 arises from other DNA sequences in this sample as well. The rearrangement uses TRBV19 and TRBJ2-7, with D uncertain. The V and J ends lost 3 bases and 1 base respectively, with 7 bases between them. Germline CDR1 LNHDA, CDR2 SQIVND (reference sequence). The CDR3 consists of 13 residues. The CDR3 region is CASSMYSSYEQYF. As DNA, the CDR3 is TGTGCCAGTAGTATGTACAGTTCCTACGAGCAGTACTTC.

The chain uses TRBV5-1 and TRBJ2-1; TRBD1 agrees at 7 bases. CDR3 length: 15 amino acids. Trimming at V came to 4 bases and at J to 1 base, leaving 5 bases not matched to a gene. Looked up from germline, CDR1 is SGHRS and CDR2 is YFSETQ. In DNA form, the CDR3 reads TGCGCCAGCAGCCTGAGACAGGGATCCTACAATGAGCAGTTCTTC. Its translation is CASSLRQGSYNEQFF.

The chain uses TRBV29-1 and TRBJ2-2; D might be TRBD2 (5 bases). Germline assignment: CDR1 SQVTM and CDR2 ANQGSEA. Trimming left V 4 bases short and J 3 bases short, with 9 bases between. This CDR3 is 13 amino acids long. The CDR3 DNA follows: TGCAGCGTTGCTAGCCTATACACCGGGGAGCTGTTTTTT. This codes for CSVASLYTGELFF.

This rearrangement joins TRBV10-2 to TRBJ2-1; 7 nucleotides agree with TRBD1. The junction had 11 bases not matched to a gene; V was cut back by 4 bases and J by 5 bases. Germline CDR1 WSHSY, CDR2 SAAADI. The CDR3 totals 16 residues. The CDR3 DNA reads as TGCGCCAGCAGTGTAGTAGTTTTCGGGACAGACAATGAGCAGTTCTTC. It specifies CASSVVVFGTDNEQFF.

V is TRBV20-1 and J is TRBJ1-2; D is unresolved. The length of the CDR3 is 11 residues. The V gene's germline CDR1 is DFQATT and CDR2 SNEGSKA (reference sequence). In DNA form, the CDR3 reads TGCAGCCTGGGGAGGGCGGTTGGCTACACCTTC. As protein: CSLGRAVGYTF.

The DNA of the CDR3 is TGTGCCAGCAGCGTAGATGTAGCGGGAGAACAAAGTGAGCAGTTCTTC. Residues: CASSVDVAGEQSEQFF. The chain couples TRBV9 to TRBJ2-1, with 9 bases lining up with TRBD2. V dropped 0 bases and J dropped 9; count of bases not matched to a gene: 10. In germline, CDR1 is SGDLS, CDR2 YYNGEE. This CDR3 contains 16 residues.

The chain uses TRBV14 and TRBJ1-6; D unclear. There are 15 residues in the CDR3. V was shortened by 2 bases and J by 7 bases, with 12 bases between the two germline ends. Germline V gives CDR1 SGHDN, CDR2 FVKESK. CDR3 coding DNA: TGTGCCAGCAGCCAAACCCGGGGAGGGAATTCACCCCTCCACTTT. This encodes CASSQTRGGNSPLHF.

In its sample, this clone was seen once. This chain joins TRBV9 and TRBJ2-3; D gene ambiguous. Germline V gene sequence: CDR1 SGDLS, CDR2 YYNGEE. The CDR3 consists of 12 residues. Trimming removed 5 bases from V and 0 bases from J, with 4 bases in between. The CDR3 DNA sequence: TGTGCCAGCAGAGCTAGCACAGATACGCAGTATTTT. This codes for CASRASTDTQYF.

The rearrangement links TRBV5-1 to TRBJ1-3, with 9 bases matching TRBD1. With 3 bases clipped from V and 3 bases from J, the junction kept 10 bases outside the gene matches. The length of the CDR3 is 17 residues. Germline values: CDR1 SGHRS, CDR2 YFSETQ. The CDR3 region is CASSSGQGIGNGNTIYF. The DNA for the CDR3 is TGCGCCAGCAGCTCCGGACAGGGGATAGGTAATGGAAACACCATATATTTT.

V usage is TRBV7-8 and J usage is TRBJ1-5; weak D call: TRBD1 (6 bases). The V and J ends lost 5 bases and 3 bases respectively, with 11 bases between them. In germline, CDR1 is SGHVS, CDR2 FQNEAQ. This CDR3 region has 14 residues. CDR3 residues: CASSVGQTNQPQHF. As DNA, the CDR3 is TGTGCCAGCAGCGTCGGACAGACCAATCAGCCCCAGCATTTT.